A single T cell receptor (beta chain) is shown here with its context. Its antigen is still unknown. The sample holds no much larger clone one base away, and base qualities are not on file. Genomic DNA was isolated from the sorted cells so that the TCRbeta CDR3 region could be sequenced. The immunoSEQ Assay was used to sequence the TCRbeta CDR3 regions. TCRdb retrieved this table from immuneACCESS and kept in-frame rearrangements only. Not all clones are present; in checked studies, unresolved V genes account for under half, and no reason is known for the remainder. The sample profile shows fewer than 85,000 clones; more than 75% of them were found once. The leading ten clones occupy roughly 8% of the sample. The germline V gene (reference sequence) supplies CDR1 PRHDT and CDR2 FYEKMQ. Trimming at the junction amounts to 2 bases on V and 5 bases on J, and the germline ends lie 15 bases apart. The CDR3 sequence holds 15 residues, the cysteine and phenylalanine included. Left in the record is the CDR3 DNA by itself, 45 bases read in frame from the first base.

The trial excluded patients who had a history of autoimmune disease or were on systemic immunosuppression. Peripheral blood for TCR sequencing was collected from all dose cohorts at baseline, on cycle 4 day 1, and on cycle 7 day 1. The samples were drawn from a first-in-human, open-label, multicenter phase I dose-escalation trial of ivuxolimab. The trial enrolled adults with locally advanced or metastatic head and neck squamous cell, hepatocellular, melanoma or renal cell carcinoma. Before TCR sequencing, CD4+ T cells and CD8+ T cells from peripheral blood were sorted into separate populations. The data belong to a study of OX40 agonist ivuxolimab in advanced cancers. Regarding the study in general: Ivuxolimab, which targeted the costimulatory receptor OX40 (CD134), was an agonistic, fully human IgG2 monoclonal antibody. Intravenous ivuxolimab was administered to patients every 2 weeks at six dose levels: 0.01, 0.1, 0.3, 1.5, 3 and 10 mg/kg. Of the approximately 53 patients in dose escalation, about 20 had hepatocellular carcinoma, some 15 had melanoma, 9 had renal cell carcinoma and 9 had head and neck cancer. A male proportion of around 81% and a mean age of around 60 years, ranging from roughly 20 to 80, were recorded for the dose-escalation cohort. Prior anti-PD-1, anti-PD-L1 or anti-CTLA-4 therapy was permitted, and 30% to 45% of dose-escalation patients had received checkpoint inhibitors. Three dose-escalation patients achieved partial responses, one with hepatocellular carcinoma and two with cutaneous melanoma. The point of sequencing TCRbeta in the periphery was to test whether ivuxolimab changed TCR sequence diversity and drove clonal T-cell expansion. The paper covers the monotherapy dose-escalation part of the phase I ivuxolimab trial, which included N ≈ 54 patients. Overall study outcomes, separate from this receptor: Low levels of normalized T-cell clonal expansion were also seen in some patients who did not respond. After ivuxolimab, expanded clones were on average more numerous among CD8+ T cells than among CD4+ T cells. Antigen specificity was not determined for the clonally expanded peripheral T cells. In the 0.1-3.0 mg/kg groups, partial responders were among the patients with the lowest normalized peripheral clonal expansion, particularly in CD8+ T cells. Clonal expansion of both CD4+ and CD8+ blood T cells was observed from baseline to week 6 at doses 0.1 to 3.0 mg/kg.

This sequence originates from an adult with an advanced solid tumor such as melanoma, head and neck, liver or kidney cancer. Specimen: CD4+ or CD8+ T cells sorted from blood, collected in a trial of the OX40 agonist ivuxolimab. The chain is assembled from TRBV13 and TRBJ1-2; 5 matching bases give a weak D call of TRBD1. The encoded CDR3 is CASSLYEGRWYGYTF. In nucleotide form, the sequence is TGTGCCAGCAGCTTATATGAGGGGCGGTGGTATGGCTACACCTTC. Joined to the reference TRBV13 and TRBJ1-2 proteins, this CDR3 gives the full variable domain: AAGVIQSPRHLIKEKRETATLKCYPIPRHDTVYWYQQGPGQDPQFLISFYEKMQSDKGSIPDRFSAQQFSDYHSELNMSSLELGDSALYFCASSLYEGRWYGYTFGSGTRLTVV.